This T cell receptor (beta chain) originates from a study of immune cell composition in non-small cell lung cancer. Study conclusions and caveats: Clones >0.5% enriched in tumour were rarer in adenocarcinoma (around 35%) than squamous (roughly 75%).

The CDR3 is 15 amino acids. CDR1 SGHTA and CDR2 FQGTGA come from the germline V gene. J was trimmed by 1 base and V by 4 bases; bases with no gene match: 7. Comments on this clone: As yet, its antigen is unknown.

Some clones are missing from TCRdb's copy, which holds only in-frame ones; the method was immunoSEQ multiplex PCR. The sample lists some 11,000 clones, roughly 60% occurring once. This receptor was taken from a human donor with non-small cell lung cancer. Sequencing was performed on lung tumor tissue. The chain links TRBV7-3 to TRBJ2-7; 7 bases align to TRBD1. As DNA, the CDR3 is TGTGCCAGCAGCTCTCGGACAGGTAGGTCCTACGAGCAGTACTTC. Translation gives CASSSRTGRSYEQYF.